These T cell receptor beta chains were read from a single sample in a study of blood T cells in healthy people across ages. TCRdb independently ran MiXCR on the 5' RACE reads; one entry per CDR3 protein. The sample has 1.5 million to 2 million distinct CDR3 sequences, roughly 30% seen once; the top ten hold 11%. Sequenced input: blood. The receptors originated from a woman aged 25-40 years in good health. Both conserved end residues are part of each CDR3. D genes are given only for firm matches. Not all rows give a size; the values are once, few, many and, for expanded clones, a class.

>TRBJ2-1|TRBV6-5|.|TRBD2
TGTGCCAGCAGTTCAGCGGGACCTGCCTACAATGAGCAGTTCTTC
CASSSAGPAYNEQFF
>TRBJ2-1|TRBV4-1|few|TRBD1
TGCGCCAGCAGCCAAGTTATGGAGACAGGGGTACTTGAGCAGTTCTTC
CASSQVMETGVLEQFF
>TRBJ2-1|TRBV7-9|.|.
TGTGCCAGCAGTGTAGGGGCAGGTGAGCAGTTCTTC
CASSVGAGEQFF
>TRBJ2-5|TRBV20-1|.|.
TGCAGTGCTACCCAGACAGTATTTGGGGAGCAGTACTTC
CSATQTVFGEQYF
>TRBJ2-1|TRBV28|once|TRBD2
TGTGCCAGCCCTTGGGTAGCGGGAGGGCGGACTTGGGACAATGAGCAGTTCTTC
CASPWVAGGRTWDNEQFF
>TRBJ2-1|TRBV5-1|.|.
TGCGCCAGCAGCCTGCGGACCCTCGGCAATGAGCAGTTCTTC
CASSLRTLGNEQFF
>TRBJ2-1|TRBV6-1|.|TRBD2
TGTGCCAGCAGAATTACTAGCGGTCCCTACAATGAGCAGTTCTTC
CASRITSGPYNEQFF
>TRBJ2-3|TRBV5-1|few|.
TGCGCCAGCAGCGGAGAACGGGGGACGAGCACAGATACGCAGTATTTT
CASSGERGTSTDTQYF
>TRBJ2-7|TRBV3-1|.|.
TGTGCCAGCAGCCCCTCGACGGAGCTCTACGAGCAGTACTTC
CASSPSTELYEQYF
>TRBJ2-7|TRBV11-2|few|TRBD1
TGTGCCAGCAGCTCCATCAGGACAGGGTTGGGCGAGCAGTACTTC
CASSSIRTGLGEQYF